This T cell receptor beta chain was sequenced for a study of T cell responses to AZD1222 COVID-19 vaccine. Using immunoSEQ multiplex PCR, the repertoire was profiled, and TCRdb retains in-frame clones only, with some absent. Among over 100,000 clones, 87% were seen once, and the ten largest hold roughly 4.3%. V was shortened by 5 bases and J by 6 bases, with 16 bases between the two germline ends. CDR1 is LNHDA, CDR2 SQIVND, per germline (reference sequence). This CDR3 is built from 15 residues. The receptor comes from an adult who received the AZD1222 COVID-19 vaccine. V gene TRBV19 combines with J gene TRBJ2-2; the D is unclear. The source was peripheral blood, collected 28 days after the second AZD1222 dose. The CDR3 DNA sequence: TGTGCCAGTAGTCTCTACAACATAGAGTCCGGGGAGCTGTTTTTT. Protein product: CASSLYNIESGELFF.